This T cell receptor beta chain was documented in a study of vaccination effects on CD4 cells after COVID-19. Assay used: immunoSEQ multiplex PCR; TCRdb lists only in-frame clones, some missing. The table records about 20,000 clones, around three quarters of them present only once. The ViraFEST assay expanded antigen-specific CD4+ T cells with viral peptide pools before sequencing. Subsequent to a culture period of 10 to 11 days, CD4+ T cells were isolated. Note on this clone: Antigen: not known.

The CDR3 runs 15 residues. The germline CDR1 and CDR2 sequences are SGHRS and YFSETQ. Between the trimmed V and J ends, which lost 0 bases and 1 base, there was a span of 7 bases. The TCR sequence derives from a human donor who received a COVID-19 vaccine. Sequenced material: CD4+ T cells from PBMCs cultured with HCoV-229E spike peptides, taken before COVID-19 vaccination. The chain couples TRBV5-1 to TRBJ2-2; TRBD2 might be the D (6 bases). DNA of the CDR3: TGCGCCAGCAGCTTGGGTAGCGGGAACACCGGGGAGCTGTTTTTT. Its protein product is CASSLGSGNTGELFF.